This TCR beta chain is drawn from a study of T cells in Graves' hyperthyroidism and ophthalmopathy. Across 18 months, stable Graves' hyperthyroidism was marked by no progression to ophthalmopathy. Those patients with uncontrolled infection, other autoimmune disease, pregnancy or lactation were excluded. Using RNA transcripts as the source, TCR beta CDR3 regions were amplified. Initially, a first-round RT-PCR of the TCR CDR3 employed the HTBI primer set. TCRdb processed the multiplex PCR reads anew with MiXCR; each CDR3 protein has one entry. The sample lists a few hundred thousand distinct CDR3 sequences, about 45% occurring once. The source is a woman under 30 with Graves' hyperthyroidism. The sequenced sample consisted of peripheral blood or thyroid tissue (not recorded which).

In DNA, the CDR3 is TGTGCCAGCAGCTTATTGGGGGTGGGACGGCCACTTGAGACCCAGTACTTC. Its translation: CASSLLGVGRPLETQYF. The genes are TRBV7-2 and TRBJ2-5; D tentatively fits TRBD1 or TRBD2 (5 bases each). The germline V and J ends were trimmed by 2 bases and 5 bases, with 21 bases remaining between them. The germline CDR1 and CDR2 sequences are SGHTA and FQGNSA. This CDR3 has 17 amino acids. The full variable domain, with the rest looked up from reference TRBV7-2 and TRBJ2-5, is GAGVSQSPSNKVTEKGKDVELRCDPISGHTALYWYRQSLGQGLEFLIYFQGNSAPDKSGLPSDRFSAERTGGSVSTLTIQRTQQEDSAVYLCASSLLGVGRPLETQYFGPGTRLLVL.